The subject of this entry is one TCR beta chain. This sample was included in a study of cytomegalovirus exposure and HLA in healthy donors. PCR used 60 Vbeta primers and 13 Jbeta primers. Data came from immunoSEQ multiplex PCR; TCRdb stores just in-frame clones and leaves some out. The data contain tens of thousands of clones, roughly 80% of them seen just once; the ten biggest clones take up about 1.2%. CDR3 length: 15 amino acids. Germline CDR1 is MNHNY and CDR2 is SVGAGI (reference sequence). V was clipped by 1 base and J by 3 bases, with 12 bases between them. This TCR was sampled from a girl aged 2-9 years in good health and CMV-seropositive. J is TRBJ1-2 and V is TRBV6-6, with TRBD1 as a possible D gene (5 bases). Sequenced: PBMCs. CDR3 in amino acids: CASSYLGGGDYGYTF. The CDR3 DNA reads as TGTGCCAGCAGTTACTTGGGCGGGGGGGACTATGGCTACACCTTC.